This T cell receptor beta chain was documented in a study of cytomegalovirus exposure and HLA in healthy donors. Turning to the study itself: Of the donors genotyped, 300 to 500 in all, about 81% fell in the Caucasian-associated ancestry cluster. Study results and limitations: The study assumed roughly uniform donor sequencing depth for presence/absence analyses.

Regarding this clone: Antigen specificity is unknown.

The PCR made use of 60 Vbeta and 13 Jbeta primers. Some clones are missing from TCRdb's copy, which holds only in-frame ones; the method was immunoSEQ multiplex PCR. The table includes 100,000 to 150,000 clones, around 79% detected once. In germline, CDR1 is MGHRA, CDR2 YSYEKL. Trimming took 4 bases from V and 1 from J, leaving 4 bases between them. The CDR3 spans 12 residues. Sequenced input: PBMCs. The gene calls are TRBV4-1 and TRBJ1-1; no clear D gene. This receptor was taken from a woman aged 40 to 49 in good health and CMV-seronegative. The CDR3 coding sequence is TGCGCCAGCAGCCTACAGAACACTGAAGCTTTCTTT. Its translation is CASSLQNTEAFF.